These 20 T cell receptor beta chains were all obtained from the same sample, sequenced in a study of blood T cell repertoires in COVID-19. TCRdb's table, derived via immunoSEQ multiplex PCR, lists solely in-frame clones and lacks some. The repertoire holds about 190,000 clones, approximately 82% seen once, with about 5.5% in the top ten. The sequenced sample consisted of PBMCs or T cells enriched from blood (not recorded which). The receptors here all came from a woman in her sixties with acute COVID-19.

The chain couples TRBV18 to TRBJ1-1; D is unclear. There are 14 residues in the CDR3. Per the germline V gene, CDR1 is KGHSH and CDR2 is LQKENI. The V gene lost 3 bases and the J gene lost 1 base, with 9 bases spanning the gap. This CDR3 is CASSPDDSNTEAFF. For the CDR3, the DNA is TGTGCCAGCTCACCTGATGACTCGAACACTGAAGCTTTCTTT.

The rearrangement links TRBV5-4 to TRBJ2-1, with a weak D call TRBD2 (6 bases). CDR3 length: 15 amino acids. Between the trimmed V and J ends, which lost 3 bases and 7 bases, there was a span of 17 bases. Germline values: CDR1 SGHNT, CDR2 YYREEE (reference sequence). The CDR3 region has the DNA TGTGCCAGCAGCTGGTGGCGGGGTGGGGAAAATGAGCAGTTCTTC. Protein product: CASSWWRGGENEQFF.

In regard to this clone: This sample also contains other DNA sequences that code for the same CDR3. Here the CDR3 DNA reads TGTGCCAGCAGCCAGCGGGGGGGATACAATGAGCAGTTCTTC. This gives the protein CASSQRGGYNEQFF. J is TRBJ2-1 and V is TRBV3-1 (or the pseudogene TRBV3-2); TRBD2 aligns across 9 bases. Germline V CDR1 and CDR2: LGHDT, YNNKEL (reference sequence). The CDR3 extends over 14 amino acids. J lost 4 bases, V lost 3 bases, and 1 base had no gene match.

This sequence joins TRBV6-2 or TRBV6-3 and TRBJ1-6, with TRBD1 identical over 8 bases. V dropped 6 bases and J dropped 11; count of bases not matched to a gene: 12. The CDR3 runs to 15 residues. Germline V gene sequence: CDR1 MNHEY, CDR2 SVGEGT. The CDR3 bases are TGTGCCAGCAGCCGGCCGACAGGGGCGTCTCCACCCCTCCACTTT. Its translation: CASSRPTGASPPLHF.

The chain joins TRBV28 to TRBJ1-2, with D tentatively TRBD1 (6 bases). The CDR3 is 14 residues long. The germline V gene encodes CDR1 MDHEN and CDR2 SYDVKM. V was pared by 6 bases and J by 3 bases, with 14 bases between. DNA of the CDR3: TGTGCCAGCAGCCGCACAGGGATGCACTATGGCTACACCTTC. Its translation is CASSRTGMHYGYTF.

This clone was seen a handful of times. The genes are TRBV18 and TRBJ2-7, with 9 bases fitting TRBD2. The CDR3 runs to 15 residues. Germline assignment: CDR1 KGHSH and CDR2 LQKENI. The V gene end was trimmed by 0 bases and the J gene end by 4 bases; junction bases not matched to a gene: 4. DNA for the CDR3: TGTGCCAGCTCACCACCGGGACTAGCCGGTTACGAGCAGTACTTC. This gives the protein CASSPPGLAGYEQYF.

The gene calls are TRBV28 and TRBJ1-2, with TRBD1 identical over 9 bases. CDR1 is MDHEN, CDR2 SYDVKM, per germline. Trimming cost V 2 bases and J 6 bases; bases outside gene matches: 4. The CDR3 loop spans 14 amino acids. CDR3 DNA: TGTGCCAGCAGTTTACTACAGGGGGCTCATGGCTACACCTTC. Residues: CASSLLQGAHGYTF.

Here the CDR3 DNA reads TGTGCCAGCAGCCGCTTGGCCAGCGAGGAATATGGCTACACCTTC. This codes for CASSRLASEEYGYTF. The rearrangement links TRBV3-1 (or the pseudogene TRBV3-2) to TRBJ1-2; D unresolved. This CDR3 spans 15 amino acids. V dropped 4 bases and J dropped 5 bases, with 17 bases sitting between them. Germline-derived CDR1 and CDR2 are LGHDT and YNNKEL (reference sequence).

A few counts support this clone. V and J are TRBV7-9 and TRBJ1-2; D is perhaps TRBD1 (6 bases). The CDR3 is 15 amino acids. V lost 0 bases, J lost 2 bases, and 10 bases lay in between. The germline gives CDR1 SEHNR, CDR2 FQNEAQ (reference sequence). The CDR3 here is CASSLAAGANYGYTF. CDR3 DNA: TGTGCCAGCAGCTTAGCTGCAGGGGCCAACTATGGCTACACCTTC.

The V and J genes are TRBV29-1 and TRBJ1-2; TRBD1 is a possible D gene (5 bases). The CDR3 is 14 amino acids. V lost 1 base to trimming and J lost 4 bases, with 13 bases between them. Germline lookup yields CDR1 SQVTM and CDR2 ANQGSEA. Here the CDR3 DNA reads TGCAGCGTTGAAGTCGGGGGGGACTCCTATGGCTACACCTTC. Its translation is CSVEVGGDSYGYTF.

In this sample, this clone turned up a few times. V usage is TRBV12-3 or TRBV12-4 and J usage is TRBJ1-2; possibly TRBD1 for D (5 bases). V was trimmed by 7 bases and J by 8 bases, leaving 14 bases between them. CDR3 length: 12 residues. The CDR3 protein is CASTIGVLGYTF. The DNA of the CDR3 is TGTGCCAGCACTATAGGGGTTTTGGGCTACACCTTC.

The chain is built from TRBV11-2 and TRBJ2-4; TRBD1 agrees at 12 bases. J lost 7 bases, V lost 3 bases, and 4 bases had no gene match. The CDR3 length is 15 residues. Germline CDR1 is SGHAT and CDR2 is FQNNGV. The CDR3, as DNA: TGTGCCAGCAGCTTCCCCGGGACAGGGGGCAACATTCAGTACTTC. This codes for CASSFPGTGGNIQYF.

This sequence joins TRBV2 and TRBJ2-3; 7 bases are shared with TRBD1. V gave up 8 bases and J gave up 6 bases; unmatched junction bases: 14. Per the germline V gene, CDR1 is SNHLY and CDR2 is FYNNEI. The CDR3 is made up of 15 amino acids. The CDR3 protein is CASPRDSETSDTQYF. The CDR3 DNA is TGTGCCAGCCCCCGGGACAGCGAGACGTCGGATACGCAGTATTTT.

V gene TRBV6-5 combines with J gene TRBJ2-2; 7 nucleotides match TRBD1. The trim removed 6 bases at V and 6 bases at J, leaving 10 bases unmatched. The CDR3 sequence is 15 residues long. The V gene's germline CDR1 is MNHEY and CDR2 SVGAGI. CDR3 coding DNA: TGTGCCAGCAGCCTCGACAGGGTCAGGGCCGGGGAGCTGTTTTTT. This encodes CASSLDRVRAGELFF.

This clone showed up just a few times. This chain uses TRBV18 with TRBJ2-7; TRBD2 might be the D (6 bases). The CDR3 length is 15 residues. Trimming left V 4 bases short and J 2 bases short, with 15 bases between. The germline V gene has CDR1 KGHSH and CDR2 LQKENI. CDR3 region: CASSRASVLTYEQYF. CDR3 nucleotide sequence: TGTGCCAGCTCACGGGCTAGCGTACTTACCTACGAGCAGTACTTC. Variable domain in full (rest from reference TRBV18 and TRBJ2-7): NAGVMQNPRHLVRRRGQEARLRCSPMKGHSHVYWYRQLPEEGLKFMVYLQKENIIDESGMPKERFSAEFPKEGPSILRIQQVVRGDSAAYFCASSRASVLTYEQYFGPGTRLTVT.

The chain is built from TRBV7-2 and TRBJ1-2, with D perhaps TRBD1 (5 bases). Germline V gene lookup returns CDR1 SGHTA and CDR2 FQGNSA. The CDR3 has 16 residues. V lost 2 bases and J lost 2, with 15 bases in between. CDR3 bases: TGTGCCAGCAGCTTAAACGGCGGGGCGAGGAACTATGGCTACACCTTC. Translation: CASSLNGGARNYGYTF.

This CDR3 is CASREGQRYTF. The CDR3 region has the DNA TGTGCCAGTAGGGAAGGACAGCGCTACACCTTC. The rearrangement links TRBV19 to TRBJ1-2; D is perhaps TRBD1 (6 bases). From germline, CDR1 is LNHDA and CDR2 SQIVND (reference sequence). This CDR3 is built from 11 residues. V was trimmed by 6 bases and J by 9 bases, leaving 11 bases between them. The full variable domain, completed using reference TRBV19 and TRBJ1-2, is DGGITQSPKYLFRKEGQNVTLSCEQNLNHDAMYWYRQDPGQGLRLIYYSQIVNDFQKGDIAEGYSVSREKKESFPLTVTSAQKNPTAFYLCASREGQRYTFGSGTRLTVV.

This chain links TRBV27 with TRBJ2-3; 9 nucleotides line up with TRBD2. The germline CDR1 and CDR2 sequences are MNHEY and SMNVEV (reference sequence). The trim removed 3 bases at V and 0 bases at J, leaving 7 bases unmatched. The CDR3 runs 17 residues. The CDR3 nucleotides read TGTGCCAGCAGTTTGTTTCTAGCGGGGACTAGCACAGATACGCAGTATTTT. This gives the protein CASSLFLAGTSTDTQYF.

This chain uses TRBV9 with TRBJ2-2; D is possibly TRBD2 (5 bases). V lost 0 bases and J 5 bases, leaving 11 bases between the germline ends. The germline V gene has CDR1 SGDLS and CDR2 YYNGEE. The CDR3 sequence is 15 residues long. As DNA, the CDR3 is TGTGCCAGCAGCGTAGAGTTAATAGCGACCGGGGAGCTGTTTTTT. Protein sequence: CASSVELIATGELFF. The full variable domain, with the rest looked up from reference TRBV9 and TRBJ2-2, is DSGVTQTPKHLITATGQRVTLRCSPRSGDLSVYWYQQSLDQGLQFLIQYYNGEERAKGNILERFSAQQFPDLHSELNLSSLELGDSALYFCASSVELIATGELFFGEGSRLTVL.

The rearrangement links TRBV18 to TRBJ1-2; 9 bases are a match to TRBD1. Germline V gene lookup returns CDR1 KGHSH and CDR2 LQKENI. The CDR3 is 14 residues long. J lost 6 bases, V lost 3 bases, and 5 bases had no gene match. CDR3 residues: CASSPGGQGDGYTF. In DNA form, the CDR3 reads TGTGCCAGCTCACCCGGGGGACAGGGAGATGGCTACACCTTC.